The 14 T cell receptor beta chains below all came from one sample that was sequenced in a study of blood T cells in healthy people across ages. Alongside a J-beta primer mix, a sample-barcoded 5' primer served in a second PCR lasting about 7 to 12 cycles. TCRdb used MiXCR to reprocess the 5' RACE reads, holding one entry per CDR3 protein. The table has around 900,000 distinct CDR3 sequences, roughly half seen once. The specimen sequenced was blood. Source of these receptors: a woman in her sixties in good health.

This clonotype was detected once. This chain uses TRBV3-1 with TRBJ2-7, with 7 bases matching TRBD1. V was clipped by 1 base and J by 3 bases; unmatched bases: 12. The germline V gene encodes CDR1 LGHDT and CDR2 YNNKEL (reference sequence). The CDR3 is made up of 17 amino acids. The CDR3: CASSQGRSGTADYEQYF. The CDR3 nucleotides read TGTGCCAGCAGCCAAGGTCGTTCTGGGACAGCTGACTACGAGCAGTACTTC.

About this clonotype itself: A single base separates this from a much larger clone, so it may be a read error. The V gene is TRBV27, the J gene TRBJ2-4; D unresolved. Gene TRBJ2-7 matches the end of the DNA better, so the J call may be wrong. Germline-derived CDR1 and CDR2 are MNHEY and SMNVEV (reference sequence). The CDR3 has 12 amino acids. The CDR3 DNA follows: TGTGCCAGCAGTTTTTACCCCTACGAGCAGTACTTC. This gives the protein CASSFYPYEQYF.

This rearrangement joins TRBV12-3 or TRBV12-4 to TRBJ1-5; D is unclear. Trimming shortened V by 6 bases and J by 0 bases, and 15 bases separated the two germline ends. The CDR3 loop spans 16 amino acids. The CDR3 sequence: CASSGLGLYSNQPQHF. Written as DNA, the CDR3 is TGTGCCAGCAGCGGTCTGGGCCTTTATAGCAATCAGCCCCAGCATTTT.

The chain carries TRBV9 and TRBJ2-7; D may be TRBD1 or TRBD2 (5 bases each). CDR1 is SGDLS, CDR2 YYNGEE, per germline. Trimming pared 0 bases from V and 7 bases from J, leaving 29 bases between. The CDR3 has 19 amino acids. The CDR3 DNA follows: TGTGCCAGCAGCGTAGATATCGACTTACTAGGGGAGATTCAATTGGAGCAGTACTTC. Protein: CASSVDIDLLGEIQLEQYF.

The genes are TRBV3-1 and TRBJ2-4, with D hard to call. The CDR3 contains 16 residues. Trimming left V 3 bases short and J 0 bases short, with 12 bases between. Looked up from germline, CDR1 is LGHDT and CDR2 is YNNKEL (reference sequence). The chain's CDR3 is CASSQTFALAKNIQYF. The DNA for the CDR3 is TGTGCCAGCAGCCAGACGTTCGCTCTAGCCAAAAACATTCAGTACTTC.

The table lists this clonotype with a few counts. The CDR3 region is CSVGGQGSHEQYF. DNA of the CDR3: TGCAGCGTTGGGGGACAGGGATCCCACGAGCAGTACTTC. The chain links TRBV29-1 to TRBJ2-7, with 9 bases identical to TRBD1. J lost 5 bases, V lost 4 bases, and 6 bases had no gene match. The germline V gene has CDR1 SQVTM and CDR2 ANQGSEA. This CDR3 contains 13 residues.

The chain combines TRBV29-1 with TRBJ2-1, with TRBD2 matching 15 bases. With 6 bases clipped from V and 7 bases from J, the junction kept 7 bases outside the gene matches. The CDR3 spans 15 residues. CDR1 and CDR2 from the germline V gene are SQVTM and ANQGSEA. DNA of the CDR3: TGCAGCGTAGCCGGGACTAGCGGGGGGCCGAATGAGCAGTTCTTC. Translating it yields CSVAGTSGGPNEQFF.

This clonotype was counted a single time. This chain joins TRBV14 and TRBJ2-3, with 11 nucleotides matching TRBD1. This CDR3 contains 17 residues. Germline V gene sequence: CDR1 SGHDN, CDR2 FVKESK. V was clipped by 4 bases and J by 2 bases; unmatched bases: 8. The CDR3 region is CASSPHPGQGDTDTQYF. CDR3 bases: TGTGCCAGCAGCCCTCACCCGGGACAGGGGGACACAGATACGCAGTATTTT.

The CDR3 bases are TGCGCCAGCAGCCCCCGCGGGGGGGACTACGAGCAGTACTTC. Amino acids: CASSPRGGDYEQYF. This chain connects TRBV5-1 to TRBJ2-7, with 9 bases fitting TRBD2. V shed 4 bases, J shed 3 bases, and the junction held 5 bases outside the gene matches. The CDR3 is made up of 14 amino acids. CDR1 SGHRS and CDR2 YFSETQ come from the germline V gene.

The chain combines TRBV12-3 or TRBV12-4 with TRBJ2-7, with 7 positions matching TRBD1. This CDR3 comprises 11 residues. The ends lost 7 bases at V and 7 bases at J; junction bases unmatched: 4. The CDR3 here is CASTQGTEQYF. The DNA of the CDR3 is TGTGCCAGCACACAGGGGACAGAGCAGTACTTC.

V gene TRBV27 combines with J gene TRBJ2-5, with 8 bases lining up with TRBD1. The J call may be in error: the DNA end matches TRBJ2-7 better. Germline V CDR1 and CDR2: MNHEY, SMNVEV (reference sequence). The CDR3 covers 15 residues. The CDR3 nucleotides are TGTGCCAGCAGTTCACCAGGGGGCATGCGCTACGAGCAGTACTTC. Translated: CASSSPGGMRYEQYF.

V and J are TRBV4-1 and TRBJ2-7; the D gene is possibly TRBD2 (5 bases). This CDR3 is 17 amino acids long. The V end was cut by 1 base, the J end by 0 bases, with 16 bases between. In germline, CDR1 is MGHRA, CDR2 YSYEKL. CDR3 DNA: TGCGCCAGCAGCCAAGCTTCCGCCGGACTTAACTCCTACGAGCAGTACTTC. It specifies CASSQASAGLNSYEQYF.

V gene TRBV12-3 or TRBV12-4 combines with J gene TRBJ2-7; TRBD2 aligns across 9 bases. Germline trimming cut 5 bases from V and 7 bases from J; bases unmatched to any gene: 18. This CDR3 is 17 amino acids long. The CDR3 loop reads CASSKLGGLAKYVEQYF. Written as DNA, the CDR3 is TGTGCCAGCAGTAAACTAGGGGGACTAGCAAAGTATGTAGAGCAGTACTTC.

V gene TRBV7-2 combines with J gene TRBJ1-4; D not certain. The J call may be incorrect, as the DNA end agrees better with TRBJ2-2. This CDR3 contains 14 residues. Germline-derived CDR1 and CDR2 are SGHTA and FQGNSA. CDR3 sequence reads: CASSLEGAVGELFF. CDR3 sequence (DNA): TGTGCCAGCAGCTTAGAGGGTGCGGTGGGGGAGCTGTTTTTT.